Below are 3 T cell receptor beta chains sequenced from a single sample in a study of T cell responses to AZD1222 COVID-19 vaccine. Here immunoSEQ multiplex PCR was the method, and the copy in TCRdb shows in-frame clones only, minus some. This sample has 150,000 to 250,000 clones, with roughly 92% found just once. This specimen consisted of peripheral blood, obtained 28 days after the second AZD1222 dose. The receptors originated from an adult who received the AZD1222 COVID-19 vaccine.

The chain uses TRBV27 and TRBJ2-3; D remains unclear. The V gene's germline CDR1 is MNHEY and CDR2 SMNVEV (reference sequence). The CDR3 covers 11 residues. Trimming left V 6 bases short and J 8 bases short, with 9 bases between. The CDR3 protein is CASRRSSTQYF. The DNA of the CDR3 is TGTGCCAGCAGACGGTCAAGTACGCAGTATTTT.

The chain recombines TRBV18 with TRBJ2-2; D remains unclear. There are 14 residues in the CDR3. V lost 4 bases, J lost 7 bases, and 13 bases lay in between. Germline CDR1 reads KGHSH; CDR2 reads LQKENI. The CDR3: CASSQGIPSGELFF. The CDR3 bases are TGTGCCAGCTCACAAGGGATACCCAGCGGGGAGCTGTTTTTT.

The chain carries TRBV18 and TRBJ2-5; 8 nucleotides match TRBD1. CDR3 size: 14 residues. The ends lost 3 bases at V and 2 bases at J; junction bases unmatched: 2. Germline lookup yields CDR1 KGHSH and CDR2 LQKENI. CDR3 sequence (DNA): TGTGCCAGCTCACCCAGGGGGCGACAAGAGACCCAGTACTTC. Its translation is CASSPRGRQETQYF.